The entry below describes one TCR beta chain. The germline gives CDR1 KGHSH, CDR2 LQKENI. Between the trimmed V and J ends, which lost 3 bases and 0 bases, there was a span of 9 bases. The CDR3 is 15 residues long. In the source study's methods: Using reference gene primer amplification, nucleated cell counts were estimated. The assay was immunoSEQ multiplex PCR, and TCRdb's table has in-frame clones only and misses some. V and J calls and clone size follow that table, whereas D and trimming were derived from the DNA. Of around 400,000 clones in the sample, roughly 90% were seen once. Enrollees, about 18 to 90 years old, lived in about two dozen US areas. Exposed volunteers were people who met a COVID-19 case within 2 weeks before study entry. The data stem from a study of blood T cell repertoires in COVID-19. The wider study: The analysed material was cDNA or gDNA that came from T cells, B-cell-depleted T cells, or PBMCs.

Sequencing was carried out using PBMCs or T cells enriched from blood (not recorded which). This receptor was taken from a woman between 40 and 50 years old who had been exposed to COVID-19. The rearrangement uses TRBV18 and TRBJ1-5; D is unclear. The CDR3 region is CASSPWADSNQPQHF. The CDR3 DNA is TGTGCCAGCTCACCTTGGGCAGATAGCAATCAGCCCCAGCATTTT.